The text below deals with one TCR beta chain. Its specificity is not known. This entry belongs to a study of T cell responses to AZD1222 COVID-19 vaccine. Findings and limits, study-wide: At baseline, just six or seven AZD1222 recipients tested seropositive.

The CDR3 runs to 16 residues. V lost 4 bases, J lost 1 base, and 10 bases stayed unmatched. Germline CDR1 SGHKS, CDR2 YYEKEE (reference sequence). Second doses that came at about 4 or about 12 weeks were put together. Repertoires were generated with immunoSEQ multiplex PCR, while TCRdb's copy carries only in-frame clones and drops some. The repertoire has more than 90,000 clones, about 88% of them found once; the top ten carry 12% to 15%. The sample consisted of peripheral blood, taken 28 days after the second AZD1222 dose. The chain carries TRBV5-5 and TRBJ2-7; 8 bases match TRBD1. The receptor comes from an adult who received the AZD1222 COVID-19 vaccine. Here the CDR3 reads CASSQLRGTGSYEQYF. The CDR3 DNA is TGTGCCAGCAGCCAACTGAGGGGGACAGGTTCCTACGAGCAGTACTTC.